This T cell receptor beta chain was found in a study of blood T cell repertoires in COVID-19. About the study: Specimens from acute and convalescent COVID-19 originated in the United States, Italy and Spain. Sources were T cells, B-cell-depleted T cells, or PBMCs; the material itself was cDNA or gDNA.

Per the original data handling: Using reference gene primer amplification, nucleated cell counts were estimated. Sequencing used immunoSEQ multiplex PCR; TCRdb keeps in-frame clones, though not all of them. V and J calls and clone size are copied from that table; D and trimming were computed from the DNA. The sample includes about 260,000 clones, around 78% of them seen just once. The germline gives CDR1 MNHEY, CDR2 SMNVEV (reference sequence). J gave up 7 bases and V 5 bases, and 11 bases lay outside the gene matches. The CDR3 extends over 16 amino acids. Specimen: peripheral blood. The clonotype comes from a man aged 60 to 75 who had recovered from COVID-19. V and J are TRBV27 and TRBJ2-1; 10 nucleotides line up with TRBD1. The CDR3 DNA reads as TGTGCCAGCAGTCTCGACAGGGGGCACTTAATTAATGAGCAGTTCTTC. Translated: CASSLDRGHLINEQFF.